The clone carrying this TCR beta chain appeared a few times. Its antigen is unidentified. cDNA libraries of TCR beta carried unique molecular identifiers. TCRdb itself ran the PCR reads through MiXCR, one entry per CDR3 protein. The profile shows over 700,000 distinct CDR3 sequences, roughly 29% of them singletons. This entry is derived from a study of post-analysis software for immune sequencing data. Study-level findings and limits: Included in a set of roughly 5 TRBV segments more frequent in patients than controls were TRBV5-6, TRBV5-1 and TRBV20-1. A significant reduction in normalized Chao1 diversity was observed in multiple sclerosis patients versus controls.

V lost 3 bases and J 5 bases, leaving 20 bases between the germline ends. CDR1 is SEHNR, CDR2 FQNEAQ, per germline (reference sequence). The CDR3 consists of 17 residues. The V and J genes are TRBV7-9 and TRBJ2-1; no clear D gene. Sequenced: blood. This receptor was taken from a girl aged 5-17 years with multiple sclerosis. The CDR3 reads CASSFRPALDRDNEQFF. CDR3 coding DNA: TGTGCCAGCAGCTTTAGGCCAGCCTTAGATCGTGACAATGAGCAGTTCTTC. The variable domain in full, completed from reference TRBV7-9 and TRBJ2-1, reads DTGVSQNPRHKITKRGQNVTFRCDPISEHNRLYWYRQTLGQGPEFLTYFQNEAQLEKSRLLSDRFSAERPKGSFSTLEIQRTEQGDSAMYLCASSFRPALDRDNEQFFGPGTRLTVL.